This T cell receptor (beta chain) was identified in a study of technical replicates of blood from a few donors. Using immunoSEQ multiplex PCR, the repertoire was profiled, and TCRdb retains in-frame clones only, with some absent. Of more than 65,000 clones in the sample, around 90% were seen once. Germline V gene data show CDR1 as MGHRA and CDR2 as YSYEKL. The junction had 15 bases not matched to a gene; V was cut back by 4 bases and J by 6 bases. CDR3 size: 17 residues. Material for sequencing was T cells isolated from PBMCs. The rearrangement uses TRBV4-1 and TRBJ2-3; 8 nucleotides align to TRBD1. This TCR derives from a human donor in good health. The CDR3 DNA reads as TGCGCCAGCAGCCGATTCATATCCGGGACAGGTCCGGATACGCAGTATTTT. Protein sequence: CASSRFISGTGPDTQYF.